This TCR beta chain was sequenced in a study of siplizumab effects on memory and regulatory T cells. The CDR3 covers 13 residues. Germline V gives CDR1 SGHNT, CDR2 YYREEE (reference sequence). V was clipped by 4 bases and J by 3 bases, with 11 bases between them. Produced via immunoSEQ multiplex PCR; TCRdb's table is partial and in-frame only. Here the sample spans about 120,000 clones, roughly 94% being singletons. The sample consisted of non-Treg CD4+ T cells sorted from blood. The chain is built from TRBV5-4 and TRBJ2-7; D gene ambiguous. The sequence was collected from a human donor in good health. The CDR3 DNA reads TGTGCCAGCAGCCTCCGATACAGCTACGAGCAGTACTTC. Translated: CASSLRYSYEQYF.